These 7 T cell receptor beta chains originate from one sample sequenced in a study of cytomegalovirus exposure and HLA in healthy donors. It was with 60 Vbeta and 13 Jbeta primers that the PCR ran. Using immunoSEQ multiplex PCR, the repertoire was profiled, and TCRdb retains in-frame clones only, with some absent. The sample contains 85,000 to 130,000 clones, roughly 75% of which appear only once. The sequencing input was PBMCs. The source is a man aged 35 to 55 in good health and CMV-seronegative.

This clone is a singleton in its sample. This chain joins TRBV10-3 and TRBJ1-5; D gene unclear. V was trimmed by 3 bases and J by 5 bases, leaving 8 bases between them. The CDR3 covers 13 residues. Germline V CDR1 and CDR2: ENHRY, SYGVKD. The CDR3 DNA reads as TGTGCCATCAGTGACAGGTCCGATCAGCCCCAGCATTTT. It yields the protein CAISDRSDQPQHF.

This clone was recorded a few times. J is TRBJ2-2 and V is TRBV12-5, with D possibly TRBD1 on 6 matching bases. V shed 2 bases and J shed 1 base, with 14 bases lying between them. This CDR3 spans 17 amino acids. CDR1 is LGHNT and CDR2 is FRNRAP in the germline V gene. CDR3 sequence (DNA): TGTGCTAGTGGTTTGCTCCGGGCAGGGGAGAACACCGGGGAGCTGTTTTTT. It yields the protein CASGLLRAGENTGELFF.

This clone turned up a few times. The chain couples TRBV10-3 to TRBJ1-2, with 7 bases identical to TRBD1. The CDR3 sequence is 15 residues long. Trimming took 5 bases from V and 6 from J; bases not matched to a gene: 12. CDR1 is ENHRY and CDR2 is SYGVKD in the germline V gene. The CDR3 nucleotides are TGTGCCATCAGTTCGGCTACCGACAGGGAGGATGGCTACACCTTC. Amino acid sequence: CAISSATDREDGYTF.

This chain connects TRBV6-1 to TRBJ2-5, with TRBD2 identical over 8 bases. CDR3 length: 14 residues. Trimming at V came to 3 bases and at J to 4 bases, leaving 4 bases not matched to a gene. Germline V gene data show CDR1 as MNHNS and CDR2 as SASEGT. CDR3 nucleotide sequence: TGTGCCAGCAGTGATATCACTAGCGGAGAGACCCAGTACTTC. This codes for CASSDITSGETQYF.

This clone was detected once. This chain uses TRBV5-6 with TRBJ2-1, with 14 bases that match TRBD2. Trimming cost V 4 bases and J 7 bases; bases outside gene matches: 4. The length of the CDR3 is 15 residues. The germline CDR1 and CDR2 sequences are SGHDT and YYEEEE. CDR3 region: CASSETSGGVNEQFF. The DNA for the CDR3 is TGTGCCAGCAGCGAGACTAGCGGGGGGGTTAATGAGCAGTTCTTC.

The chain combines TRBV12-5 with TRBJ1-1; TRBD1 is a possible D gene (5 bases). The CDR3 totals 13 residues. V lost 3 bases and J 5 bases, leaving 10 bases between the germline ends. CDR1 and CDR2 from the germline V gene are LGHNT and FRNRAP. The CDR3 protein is CASGFTGGTEAFF. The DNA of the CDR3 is TGTGCTAGTGGTTTCACCGGGGGAACTGAAGCTTTCTTT.

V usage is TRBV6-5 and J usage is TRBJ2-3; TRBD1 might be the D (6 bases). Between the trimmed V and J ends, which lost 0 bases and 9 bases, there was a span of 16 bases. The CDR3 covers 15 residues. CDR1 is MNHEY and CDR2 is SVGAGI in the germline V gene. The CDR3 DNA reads TGTGCCAGCAGTTACTCATTTGGGGGCCACCGCACGCAGTATTTT. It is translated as CASSYSFGGHRTQYF.